The 2 T cell receptor beta chains below come from one sample, sequenced in a study of blood T cell repertoires in COVID-19. Sequenced by immunoSEQ multiplex PCR; TCRdb stores in-frame clones only, minus some. The sample shows a few hundred thousand clones, 80% to 90% of them seen only once. Sequenced material: PBMCs or T cells enriched from blood (not recorded which). The receptors derive from a man aged 25-45 years who had recovered from COVID-19.

This clone has ten or more counts. The chain is built from TRBV6-5 and TRBJ1-6; unclear D gene. The CDR3 is made up of 15 amino acids. Trimming took 0 bases from V and 7 from J, leaving 10 bases between them. The germline gives CDR1 MNHEY, CDR2 SVGAGI. The CDR3 is CASSYSLSGNSPLHF. In DNA form, the CDR3 reads TGTGCCAGCAGTTACTCGCTTTCCGGGAATTCACCCCTCCACTTT.

The chain uses TRBV13 and TRBJ2-7; 12 bases map to TRBD2. This CDR3 spans 16 amino acids. The V segment lost 4 bases and the J segment 3 bases; nucleotides outside the gene matches: 7. CDR1 is PRHDT and CDR2 is FYEKMQ in the germline V gene (reference sequence). The CDR3 sequence: CASSSETSGGFYEQYF. The CDR3 DNA reads as TGTGCCAGCAGCTCCGAGACTAGCGGGGGTTTCTACGAGCAGTACTTC.